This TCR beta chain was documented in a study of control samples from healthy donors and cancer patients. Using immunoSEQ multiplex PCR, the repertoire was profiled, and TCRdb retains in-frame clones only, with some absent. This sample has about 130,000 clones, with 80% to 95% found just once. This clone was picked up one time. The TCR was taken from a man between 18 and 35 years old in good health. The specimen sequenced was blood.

CDR3 amino acids: CASSHYPAQETQYF. The CDR3 bases are TGTGCCAGCAGCCATTATCCAGCCCAAGAGACCCAGTACTTC. The V gene is TRBV7-6, the J gene TRBJ2-5; no reliable D call. This CDR3 is built from 14 residues. Germline V gene sequence: CDR1 SGHVS, CDR2 FNYEAQ. Between the trimmed V and J ends, which lost 5 bases and 1 base, there was a span of 11 bases.